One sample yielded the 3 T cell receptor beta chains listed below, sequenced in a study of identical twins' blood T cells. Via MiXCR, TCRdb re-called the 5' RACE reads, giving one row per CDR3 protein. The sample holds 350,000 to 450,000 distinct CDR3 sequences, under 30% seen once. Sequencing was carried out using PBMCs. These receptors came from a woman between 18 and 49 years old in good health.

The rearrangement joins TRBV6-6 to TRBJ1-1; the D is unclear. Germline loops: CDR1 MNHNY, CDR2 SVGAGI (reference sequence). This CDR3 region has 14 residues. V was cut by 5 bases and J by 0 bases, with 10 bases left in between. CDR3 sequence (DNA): TGTGCCAGCAGTCCCCGGGCCTTGAACACTGAAGCTTTCTTT. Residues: CASSPRALNTEAFF.

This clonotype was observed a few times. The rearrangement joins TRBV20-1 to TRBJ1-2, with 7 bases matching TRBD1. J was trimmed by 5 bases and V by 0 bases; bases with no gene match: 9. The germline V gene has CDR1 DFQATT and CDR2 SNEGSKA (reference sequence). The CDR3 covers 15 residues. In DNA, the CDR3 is TGCAGTGCTAGAGACGCACAGGGGAGAGGGTATGGCTACACCTTC. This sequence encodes CSARDAQGRGYGYTF.

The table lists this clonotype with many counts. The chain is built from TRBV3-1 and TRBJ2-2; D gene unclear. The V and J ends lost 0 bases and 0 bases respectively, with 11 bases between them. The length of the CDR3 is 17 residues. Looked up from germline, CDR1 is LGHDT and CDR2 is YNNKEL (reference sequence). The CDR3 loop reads CASSQDLTESNTGELFF. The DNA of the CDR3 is TGTGCCAGCAGCCAAGATCTCACGGAGTCGAACACCGGGGAGCTGTTTTTT. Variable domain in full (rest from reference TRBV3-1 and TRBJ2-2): DTAVSQTPKYLVTQMGNDKSIKCEQNLGHDTMYWYKQDSKKFLKIMFSYNNKELIINETVPNRFSPKSPDKAHLNLHINSLELGDSAVYFCASSQDLTESNTGELFFGEGSRLTVL.